The 18 T cell receptor beta chains below all came from one sample that was sequenced in a study of identical twins' blood T cells. Via MiXCR, TCRdb re-called the 5' RACE reads, giving one row per CDR3 protein. The sample yields hundreds of thousands of distinct CDR3 sequences, approximately 30% seen once. Specimen: PBMCs. The receptors shown here come from a woman aged 18 to 55 in good health.

In this sample, this clonotype turned up many times. The chain carries TRBV6-6 and TRBJ1-2; D might be TRBD1 (6 bases). The V end lost 6 bases, the J end lost 4 bases, and 18 bases lay between the germline ends. CDR3 length: 15 amino acids. The germline gives CDR1 MNHNY, CDR2 SVGAGI (reference sequence). Written as DNA, the CDR3 is TGTGCCAGCAGACCCTCCACGACAGGACGCTATGGCTACACCTTC. Its protein is CASRPSTTGRYGYTF.

This clonotype was recorded a few times. The chain combines TRBV2 with TRBJ2-1; unclear D gene. Germline V gene lookup returns CDR1 SNHLY and CDR2 FYNNEI. The V end lost 8 bases, the J end lost 5 bases, and 13 bases lay between the germline ends. CDR3 length equals 13 residues. CDR3 nucleotide sequence: TGTGCCAGCCCGTCAGAGTCCAACAATGAGCAGTTCTTC. Translated: CASPSESNNEQFF.

This clonotype has more than one count but fewer than ten. V is TRBV7-8 and J is TRBJ2-2; D is possibly TRBD2 (7 bases). Germline CDR1 and CDR2: SGHVS and FQNEAQ. The CDR3 has 17 amino acids. V shed 2 bases and J shed 2 bases, with 15 bases lying between them. CDR3 sequence reads: CASSLYSRGGNTGELFF. The DNA for the CDR3 is TGTGCCAGCAGCTTATATAGTCGCGGGGGCAACACCGGGGAGCTGTTTTTT.

Only a few counts were recorded for this clonotype. The chain employs TRBV20-1 and TRBJ2-2; D perhaps matches TRBD1 (5 bases). This CDR3 is 12 amino acids long. Germline V lookup: CDR1 DFQATT, CDR2 SNEGSKA (reference sequence). Trimming pared 3 bases from V and 6 bases from J, leaving 8 bases between. CDR3: CSASARAGELFF. The CDR3 DNA reads as TGCAGTGCTAGCGCCAGGGCCGGGGAGCTGTTTTTT.

The J gene is TRBJ1-6, the V gene TRBV20-1; D not certain. Germline assignment: CDR1 DFQATT and CDR2 SNEGSKA (reference sequence). The CDR3 loop spans 13 amino acids. V was cut by 5 bases and J by 6 bases, with 11 bases left in between. The CDR3 here is CSAVTDANSPLHF. The CDR3 DNA is TGCAGTGCTGTGACCGACGCTAATTCACCCCTCCACTTT.

The chain employs TRBV18 and TRBJ1-4, with TRBD1 as a possible D gene (5 bases). The CDR3 runs 16 residues. The V end was cut by 2 bases, the J end by 3 bases, with 13 bases between. CDR1 is KGHSH and CDR2 is LQKENI in the germline V gene. In DNA, the CDR3 is TGTGCCAGCTCACCAAACCGGGCGGGACCTAATGAAAAACTGTTTTTT. It yields the protein CASSPNRAGPNEKLFF.

This sequence joins TRBV20-1 and TRBJ1-2, with a possible D match to TRBD1 (5 bases). Trimming took 0 bases from V and 8 from J, leaving 16 bases between them. Per the germline V gene, CDR1 is DFQATT and CDR2 is SNEGSKA (reference sequence). The CDR3 has 14 amino acids. CDR3 in DNA: TGCAGTGCTAGAGAATCAGGGAGTAGAGGAGGCTACACCTTC. Encoded protein: CSARESGSRGGYTF.

This clonotype was counted only a few times. The chain carries TRBV5-1 and TRBJ2-1; no clear D. The germline V gene encodes CDR1 SGHRS and CDR2 YFSETQ. V was trimmed by 0 bases and J by 0 bases, leaving 7 bases between them. The CDR3 has 15 residues. The chain's CDR3 is CASSLASSSYNEQFF. In nucleotides, the CDR3 is TGCGCCAGCAGCTTGGCCTCTAGCTCCTACAATGAGCAGTTCTTC.

J is TRBJ2-1 and V is TRBV12-3 or TRBV12-4, with 10 bases fitting TRBD2. The ends lost 2 bases at V and 7 bases at J; junction bases unmatched: 5. The CDR3 is made up of 15 amino acids. The DNA for the CDR3 is TGTGCCAGCAGTTTATGGCTAGCGGGGGATAATGAGCAGTTCTTC. Translated: CASSLWLAGDNEQFF.

J is TRBJ1-5 and V is TRBV7-9; tentative D call: TRBD1 (5 bases). Trimming left V 4 bases short and J 1 base short, with 8 bases between. The CDR3 has 14 residues. Germline V CDR1 and CDR2: SEHNR, FQNEAQ (reference sequence). CDR3 residues: CASSSWDSNQPQHF. The DNA of the CDR3 is TGTGCCAGCAGCTCTTGGGACAGCAATCAGCCCCAGCATTTT.

This sequence joins TRBV24-1 and TRBJ2-2, with unresolved D. In germline, CDR1 is KGHDR, CDR2 SFDVKD. The V end lost 3 bases, the J end lost 0 bases, and 1 base lay between the germline ends. The CDR3 loop spans 13 amino acids. CDR3 in amino acids: CATSDTNTGELFF. The CDR3 DNA sequence: TGTGCCACCAGTGATACGAACACCGGGGAGCTGTTTTTT.

The chain links TRBV5-1 to TRBJ1-1; D possibly corresponds to TRBD1 (6 bases). The germline CDR1 and CDR2 sequences are SGHRS and YFSETQ. There are 16 residues in the CDR3. Trimming cost V 0 bases and J 0 bases, with 12 bases left between them. CDR3 protein: CASSLAKQGLNTEAFF. The CDR3 DNA reads as TGCGCCAGCAGCTTGGCAAAACAGGGCCTGAACACTGAAGCTTTCTTT.

Only a few counts were recorded for this clonotype. This sequence joins TRBV18 and TRBJ1-4, with 8 positions matching TRBD1. V lost 3 bases, J lost 5 bases, and 2 bases stayed unmatched. The CDR3 is made up of 14 amino acids. CDR1 and CDR2 from the germline V gene are KGHSH and LQKENI. The CDR3: CASSPGQANEKLFF. Here the CDR3 DNA reads TGTGCCAGCTCACCGGGACAGGCAAATGAAAAACTGTTTTTT.

This clonotype occurred a few times. J is TRBJ1-1 and V is TRBV6-2 or TRBV6-3; maybe TRBD1 (6 bases). The CDR3 is 15 residues long. Germline V gene lookup returns CDR1 MNHEY and CDR2 SVGEGT. Trimming stripped 7 bases from V and 5 bases from J, with 20 bases between. In nucleotides, the CDR3 is TGTGCCAGCACAACCGTGCCAGGGGCGTCTACTGAAGCTTTCTTT. Amino acid sequence: CASTTVPGASTEAFF.

The chain links TRBV5-8 to TRBJ1-1; 9 nucleotides match TRBD1. CDR3 length: 16 residues. J gave up 2 bases and V 2 bases, and 7 bases lay outside the gene matches. Germline V gene sequence: CDR1 SGHTS, CDR2 YDEGEE. This chain's CDR3 is CASSLSPGQGNTEAFF. The CDR3 DNA sequence: TGTGCCAGCAGCTTAAGTCCGGGACAGGGTAACACTGAAGCTTTCTTT.

This clonotype has only a few counts. The genes are TRBV20-1 and TRBJ2-1; TRBD2 matches at 8 bases. J lost 8 bases, V lost 6 bases, and 15 bases had no gene match. Per the germline V gene, CDR1 is DFQATT and CDR2 is SNEGSKA (reference sequence). There are 15 residues in the CDR3. This CDR3 reads CSARSGRGPRDEQFF. For the CDR3, the DNA is TGCAGTGCCAGAAGCGGGAGAGGTCCACGGGATGAGCAGTTCTTC.

This chain uses TRBV27 with TRBJ1-3, with D possibly TRBD1 on 5 matching bases. The CDR3 is 16 residues long. Germline lookup yields CDR1 MNHEY and CDR2 SMNVEV (reference sequence). V was trimmed by 6 bases and J by 0 bases, leaving 15 bases between them. The CDR3 reads CASSGGGVISGNTIYF. As DNA, the CDR3 is TGTGCCAGCAGCGGCGGGGGGGTTATCTCTGGAAACACCATATATTTT.

In this sample, this clonotype turned up a few times. The chain has TRBV7-9 and TRBJ2-7; D could derive from TRBD1 or TRBD2 (5 bases each). The CDR3 is 14 residues long. Trimming cost V 0 bases and J 4 bases, with 10 bases left between them. Germline V gives CDR1 SEHNR, CDR2 FQNEAQ (reference sequence). The CDR3 DNA follows: TGTGCCAGCAGCTTAGCCGGGACCCATTACGAGCAGTACTTC. It is translated as CASSLAGTHYEQYF.